The entry below describes one T cell receptor (beta chain). Its antigen is still unknown. CDR1 and CDR2 (germline): SGHVS, FNYEAQ. Between the trimmed V and J ends, which lost 2 bases and 1 base, there was a span of 12 bases. This CDR3 has 16 residues. This record comes from a study of shared clonotypes between healthy human individuals. Findings and limits, study-wide: Specimens sampled were limited to blood, with tissue repertoires likely differing. Sequencing depth was expected to influence donor clonotype sharing.

At deep level, the assay was performed. Generated by immunoSEQ multiplex PCR, the TCRdb table keeps only in-frame clones and is missing some. The sample carries over a million clones, around 82% recorded once. All of the donors resided in Nashville, Tennessee, and each was a Caucasian adult. The specimen sequenced was memory CD4+ T cells from PBMCs. Subset specified: CD45RA-negative fraction. The TCR was taken from a man in his late teens or twenties in good health. Some clones in this sample may be carry-over from other donors' samples. This chain connects TRBV7-6 to TRBJ2-1; D may be TRBD1 or TRBD2 (5 bases each). The CDR3 DNA reads as TGTGCCAGCAGCTTATATTGGGGGAAGTCCTACAATGAGCAGTTCTTC. This gives the protein CASSLYWGKSYNEQFF.